Detailed here is one T cell receptor beta chain. The data stem from a study of blood T cell repertoires in COVID-19. In the study overall: Sites in the United States, Italy and Spain provided acute and convalescent COVID-19 samples. From T cells, B-cell-depleted T cells, or PBMCs came the material, which was cDNA or gDNA.

Original processing methods: Reference gene primer amplification yielded estimated nucleated cell counts. TCRdb keeps only in-frame clones here, not all; method: immunoSEQ multiplex PCR. D and trimming were read from the DNA, whereas the V and J calls and clone size are those reported in that table. The sample records approximately 50,000 clones, around four fifths being singletons. Germline V gives CDR1 SNHLY, CDR2 FYNNEI. Trimming took 2 bases from V and 5 from J; bases not matched to a gene: 11. This CDR3 is built from 16 residues. The genes are TRBV2 and TRBJ2-7; TRBD1 matches 8 bases. The TCR comes from a human donor in a cohort sampled during active COVID-19. Sequencing input: peripheral blood. The CDR3 spells CASSEYQGAPRNEQYF. DNA of the CDR3: TGTGCCAGCAGTGAATATCAGGGGGCGCCCAGAAACGAGCAGTACTTC.